These 13 T cell receptor beta chains were all obtained from the same sample, sequenced in a study of blood T cells in healthy people across ages. Together with a sample-barcoded 5' primer, a J-beta primer mix was included in a second PCR lasting about 7 to 11 cycles. TCRdb independently ran MiXCR on the 5' RACE reads; one entry per CDR3 protein. Here the sample spans about a million distinct CDR3 sequences, under 40% being singletons. Sequencing used blood. The receptor source for this set is a man between 18 and 35 years old in good health.

This clonotype has at least ten counts. The chain has TRBV6-2 or TRBV6-3 and TRBJ2-3; D might be TRBD2 (5 bases). Trimming took off 6 bases at V and 9 bases at J, with 13 bases between the two ends. Germline V gives CDR1 MNHEY, CDR2 SVGEGT. The CDR3 consists of 12 residues. The CDR3, as DNA: TGTGCCAGCAGCTCGACCGGCGGGACGCAGTATTTT. Translation gives CASSSTGGTQYF.

This clonotype showed up just a few times. V is TRBV7-9 and J is TRBJ1-6, with D unclear. The CDR3 length is 14 residues. The V and J ends lost 1 base and 9 bases respectively, with 10 bases between them. CDR1 is SEHNR, CDR2 FQNEAQ, per germline (reference sequence). CDR3 in amino acids: CASSLDVMSSPLHF. The CDR3 nucleotides are TGTGCCAGCAGCTTAGACGTCATGAGTTCACCCCTCCACTTT.

The chain joins TRBV4-1 to TRBJ1-6; no firm D call. Germline-derived CDR1 and CDR2 are MGHRA and YSYEKL. V was cut by 0 bases and J by 0 bases, with 6 bases left in between. CDR3 length: 16 amino acids. CDR3 in amino acids: CASSQEESSYNSPLHF. Here the CDR3 DNA reads TGCGCCAGCAGCCAAGAAGAGAGCTCCTATAATTCACCCCTCCACTTT.

The V gene is TRBV4-2, the J gene TRBJ1-1, with 8 nucleotides matching TRBD1. Germline-derived CDR1 and CDR2 are LGHNA and YNFKEQ. The CDR3 is 18 amino acids. With V trimmed by 1 base and J by 1 base, 11 bases remained unmatched. CDR3 amino acids: CASSQGIATGAGNTEAFF. The DNA of the CDR3 is TGTGCCAGCAGCCAAGGAATCGCGACAGGGGCAGGGAACACTGAAGCTTTCTTT.

Only a few counts were recorded for this clonotype. This chain uses TRBV27 with TRBJ1-5; D gene uncertain. Looked up from germline, CDR1 is MNHEY and CDR2 is SMNVEV (reference sequence). The CDR3 is made up of 14 amino acids. The V gene lost 2 bases and the J gene lost 6 bases, with 11 bases spanning the gap. DNA for the CDR3: TGTGCCAGCAGTTTAAAGGGTACGAGTCAGCCCCAGCATTTT. Translation: CASSLKGTSQPQHF.

For this clonotype: A junction end diverges from the germline sequence, so it may reflect a read error. The chain has TRBV6-1 and TRBJ1-2; 8 bases fit TRBD1. This CDR3 spans 15 amino acids. Germline V gives CDR1 MNHNS, CDR2 SASEGT. CDR3 coding DNA: TGTGCCAGCAGAGAAGGGACAGGAGCCAGGTATGGCTACACCTTC. Its translation is CASREGTGARYGYTF.

The V and J genes are TRBV11-1 and TRBJ2-1; D is perhaps TRBD2 (5 bases). The DNA matches TRBJ2-7 better at its end, which makes the J call doubtful. The CDR3 covers 15 residues. The germline V gene has CDR1 SGHAT and CDR2 FQDESV (reference sequence). The CDR3 nucleotides are TGTGCCAGCAGCTTCGAAAGCGGCTCCTACAATGAGCAGTACTTC. Translation gives CASSFESGSYNEQYF.

This clonotype was detected only a few times. The chain uses TRBV7-2 and TRBJ1-2; tentatively, D is TRBD1 (5 bases). V lost 1 base, J lost 0 bases, and 15 bases lay in between. CDR1 is SGHTA, CDR2 FQGNSA, per germline. CDR3 length: 17 amino acids. CDR3 residues: CASSLDLVGGANYGYTF. CDR3 coding DNA: TGTGCCAGCAGCTTAGATTTAGTTGGAGGGGCTAACTATGGCTACACCTTC.

There are many counts of this clonotype. V gene TRBV6-6 combines with J gene TRBJ1-2, with D unclear. Trimming cost V 7 bases and J 4 bases, with 16 bases left between them. This CDR3 comprises 14 residues. From germline, CDR1 is MNHNY and CDR2 SVGAGI (reference sequence). Written as DNA, the CDR3 is TGTGCCAGCAAAAAAAACGACGCGTCCTATGGCTACACCTTC. This encodes CASKKNDASYGYTF.

The chain is built from TRBV6-5 and TRBJ2-3; no definite D call. The V end lost 8 bases, the J end lost 0 bases, and 18 bases lay between the germline ends. The CDR3 is 16 amino acids. The V gene's germline CDR1 is MNHEY and CDR2 SVGAGI. The CDR3 DNA reads as TGTGCCAGCTCCCCGGGTGTGGGCACCAGCACAGATACGCAGTATTTT. This codes for CASSPGVGTSTDTQYF.

This clonotype showed up just a few times. The chain recombines TRBV3-1 with TRBJ2-3; D perhaps matches TRBD1 (5 bases). This CDR3 has 15 residues. Germline CDR1 LGHDT, CDR2 YNNKEL (reference sequence). V was shortened by 4 bases and J by 4 bases, with 15 bases between the two germline ends. The CDR3 reads CASSPKGHSADTQYF. CDR3 nucleotide sequence: TGTGCCAGCAGCCCCAAAGGACACAGCGCAGATACGCAGTATTTT.

This clonotype has only a few counts. One end of the junction is discordant with germline, which a read error may explain. CDR3 bases: TGTGCCAGCAGGGAAGTGCAAAACACAGATACGCAGTATTTT. It yields the protein CASREVQNTDTQYF. The chain combines TRBV6-1 with TRBJ2-3; the D is unclear. This CDR3 spans 14 amino acids. Germline assignment: CDR1 MNHNS and CDR2 SASEGT.

Only one count was recorded for this clonotype. The genes are TRBV9 and TRBJ1-2; D is ambiguous. Germline V gene data show CDR1 as SGDLS and CDR2 as YYNGEE. Trimming removed 6 bases from V and 10 bases from J, with 25 bases in between. CDR3 length: 15 amino acids. The CDR3 bases are TGTGCCAGCACCGATGGGGAGGTGACTTTCTGGGTCTACACCTTC. Its protein product is CASTDGEVTFWVYTF.